This T cell receptor (beta chain) was recorded in a study of cytomegalovirus exposure and HLA in healthy donors. The study, taken as a whole, reports: Excluded were some V segments that proved indistinguishable, including TRBV6-2 and TRBV6-3. A later analysis, which compared TCR beta chains of equal frequency, found the HLA-associated ones more clonally expanded.

As for this clone: Its specificity is not known.

PCR amplification relied on 60 Vbeta primers (plus 13 Jbeta primers). Here immunoSEQ multiplex PCR was the method, and the copy in TCRdb shows in-frame clones only, minus some. The sample lists under 55,000 clones, about three quarters seen once, with 2.5% to 3% in the top ten. CDR3 length equals 12 residues. Trimming took 5 bases from V and 3 from J, leaving 9 bases between them. Germline CDR1 reads SQVTM; CDR2 reads ANQGSEA. The TCR originated in a man aged 18 to 30 in good health and CMV-seronegative. The rearrangement joins TRBV29-1 to TRBJ2-3; the D is unclear. Source material: PBMCs. In DNA, the CDR3 is TGCAGCGTTAGATCTAGGACAGATACGCAGTATTTT. This sequence encodes CSVRSRTDTQYF.